This T cell receptor beta chain was captured in a study of OX40 agonist ivuxolimab in advanced cancers. Study-wide background: A history of anti-PD-1, anti-PD-L1 or anti-CTLA-4 therapy was acceptable, and 40% had some. General study findings and limits: The study did not work out the antigen specificity of the expanded peripheral T cells.

Here immunoSEQ multiplex PCR was the method, and the copy in TCRdb shows in-frame clones only, minus some. This table has roughly 70,000 clones, approximately 81% appearing once. Trimming took off 6 bases at V and 5 bases at J, with 16 bases between the two ends. There are 13 residues in the CDR3. The germline CDR1 and CDR2 sequences are SQVTM and ANQGSEA. Collection of blood occurred at baseline, at cycle 4 day 1, and at cycle 7 day 1. For this clone: Its antigen is undetermined.

The sample was CD4+ or CD8+ T cells sorted from blood, taken in a trial of the OX40 agonist ivuxolimab. V and J are TRBV29-1 and TRBJ1-2; a weak D match, TRBD1 (5 bases). The clonotype originates from an adult with an advanced solid tumor such as melanoma, head and neck, liver or kidney cancer. This CDR3 reads CSVPLQGAYGYTF. The CDR3 coding sequence is TGCAGCGTCCCGCTTCAGGGCGCGTATGGCTACACCTTC.